This is a list of T cell receptor beta chains from one sample in a study of cytomegalovirus exposure and HLA in healthy donors. The assay was immunoSEQ multiplex PCR, and TCRdb's table has in-frame clones only and misses some. The data hold more than 100,000 clones, with 88% observed a single time. The specimen sequenced was PBMCs. These receptors were collected from a woman under 30 in good health and CMV-seropositive. The CDR3 runs from the conserved cysteine through the conserved F or W. Each record gives: clone size, J gene, D gene, V gene, CDR3 DNA, CDR3 protein. The D gene is left open where the match is weak. Some rows have no size entry. The others give once, few or many, or a class for an expanded clone.

>NA|TRBJ1-3|NA|TRBV18
TGTGCCAGCTCACCACCGAACCAGGGGTCTGGAAACACCATATATTTT
CASSPPNQGSGNTIYF
>once|TRBJ1-2|NA|TRBV13
TGTGCCAGCACTGAGGGGAGGGTAACTAACTATGGCTACACCTTC
CASTEGRVTNYGYTF
>NA|TRBJ2-4|NA|TRBV18
TGTGCCAGCTCACCACGAGAGGGGGTAGCCAAAAACATTCAGTACTTC
CASSPREGVAKNIQYF
>NA|TRBJ1-1|NA|TRBV10-3
TGTGCCATTTTAGACCCCGGAGGAAGCACTGAAGCTTTCTTT
CAILDPGGSTEAFF
>once|TRBJ2-5|TRBD1|TRBV11-3
TGTGCCAGCAGCCCGGAGGGACAGGTCATGAGGGAGACCCAGTACTTC
CASSPEGQVMRETQYF
>once|TRBJ2-5|TRBD2|TRBV27
TGTGCCAGCAGTGAAGGAGGAGCGGGGGGCGGGGAGACCCAGTACTTC
CASSEGGAGGGETQYF
>NA|TRBJ1-2|TRBD1|TRBV5-5
TGTGCCAGCAGCTTCCCCCAGGGGGTTAACTATGGCTACACCTTC
CASSFPQGVNYGYTF
>NA|TRBJ2-1|NA|TRBV5-1
TGCGCCAGCAGCTTGGGTCCTGTAAACAATGAGCAGTTCTTC
CASSLGPVNNEQFF
>NA|TRBJ1-2|NA|TRBV6-1
TGTGCCAGCAGTGGGACAGCAAACTATGGCTACACCTTC
CASSGTANYGYTF
>NA|TRBJ1-4|TRBD1|TRBV6-6
TGTGCCAGCAGAGGACAGGACCTAAGGGATGAAAAACTGTTTTTT
CASRGQDLRDEKLFF
>NA|TRBJ1-4|NA|TRBV2
TGTGCCAGCAGATTTAGTACAGGGCGAACTAATGAAAAACTGTTTTTT
CASRFSTGRTNEKLFF
>NA|TRBJ2-7|TRBD2|TRBV6-1
TGTGCCAGCAGTAGCGGGGCTTCCTACGAGCAGTACTTC
CASSSGASYEQYF
>NA|TRBJ2-5|TRBD2|TRBV30
TGTGCCTGGGGCGGGGGGGCAGGCCAAGAGACCCAGTACTTC
CAWGGGAGQETQYF
>NA|TRBJ1-2|TRBD1|TRBV6-5
TGTGCCAGCAGTTACTCGGGGACAGAAGTCGTATATGGCTACACCTTC
CASSYSGTEVVYGYTF
>once|TRBJ1-4|TRBD1|TRBV29-1
TGCAGCGTAGGACAGGGGAATAATGAAAAACTGTTTTTT
CSVGQGNNEKLFF
>NA|TRBJ1-3|NA|TRBV11-2
TGTGCCAGCAGCTTACAGGGTTTTGGAAACACCATATATTTT
CASSLQGFGNTIYF
>NA|TRBJ2-7|NA|TRBV7-9
TGTGCCAGCAGCCCGCGGGACCCCGCGATGGGTGAGCAGTACTTC
CASSPRDPAMGEQYF
>NA|TRBJ2-7|NA|TRBV4-3
TGCGCCAGCAGCCAAGAGACAGGTAACTACGAGCAGTACTTC
CASSQETGNYEQYF
>NA|TRBJ2-1|TRBD2|TRBV6-5
TGTGCCAGCAGTTACTACGGCGGGGGGGCCTACAATGAACAGTTCTTC
CASSYYGGGAYNEQFF
>few|TRBJ1-6|TRBD1|TRBV5-4
TGTGCCAGCAGCGCTAACAGGGGTTTGGAGTCCCTCCACTTT
CASSANRGLESLHF
>NA|TRBJ2-7|NA|TRBV29-1
TGCAGCGCCCTGGACAGCTACGAGCAGTACTTC
CSALDSYEQYF
>NA|TRBJ2-7|TRBD2|TRBV11-3
TGTGCCAGCGGACTAGCGGGAGTAAACGAGCAGTACTTC
CASGLAGVNEQYF
>NA|TRBJ1-5|NA|TRBV19
TGTGCCAGTAGTGTATTACGGACGGGGAAAAATCAGCCCCAGCATTTT
CASSVLRTGKNQPQHF
>NA|TRBJ1-6|NA|TRBV19
TGTGCCAGTACTTACAGTAGCTCCTATAATTCACCCCTCCACTTT
CASTYSSSYNSPLHF
>NA|TRBJ2-1|NA|TRBV5-5
TGTGCCAGCAGCCGGGACACACTTAACAATGAGCAGTTCTTC
CASSRDTLNNEQFF
>NA|TRBJ2-1|TRBD1|TRBV4-1
TGCGCCAGCAGCCAGGGACAGGGGAATAGAAATGAGCAGTTCTTC
CASSQGQGNRNEQFF
>NA|TRBJ2-7|NA|TRBV19
TGTGCCAGTAGTGGTCGACTGGATTCCTACGAGCAGTACTTC
CASSGRLDSYEQYF
>NA|TRBJ2-7|TRBD1|TRBV4-1
TGCGCCAGCAGCCAGTTCCCGGGACAGGTACAGGCCTACGAGCAGTACTTC
CASSQFPGQVQAYEQYF
>NA|TRBJ1-1|TRBD1|TRBV5-8
TGTGCCAGCAGTTGGGACAGGGTTTATGCTTTCTTT
CASSWDRVYAFF
>NA|TRBJ2-1|TRBD1|TRBV9
TGTGCCAGCAGCGTATCATCAGGGGGAGTGGGCAATGAGCAGTTCTTC
CASSVSSGGVGNEQFF
>NA|TRBJ2-1|NA|TRBV18
TGTGCCAGCTCACCGGGGCTAGCGAACTACAATGAGCAGTTCTTC
CASSPGLANYNEQFF
>once|TRBJ1-4|NA|TRBV7-6
TGTGCCAGCAGCTTAGCCCCGGGGGGTAATGAAAAACTGTTTTTT
CASSLAPGGNEKLFF
>NA|TRBJ2-5|TRBD1|TRBV11-2
TGTGCCAGCAGCTTGGACAGGGGGCGGTTCGGAGAGACCCAGTACTTC
CASSLDRGRFGETQYF
>NA|TRBJ2-7|NA|TRBV18
TGTGCCAGCTCACCCAGGATGATAGGGAGCTCCTACGAGCAGTACTTC
CASSPRMIGSSYEQYF
>NA|TRBJ1-5|NA|TRBV7-8
TGTGCCAGCAGCTTAGCGCGGGTCAGCCACAATCAGCCCCAGCATTTT
CASSLARVSHNQPQHF
>NA|TRBJ2-3|TRBD1|TRBV5-8
TGTGCCAGCACCCGACAGGGCAGATTCACAGATACGCAGTATTTT
CASTRQGRFTDTQYF
>NA|TRBJ1-1|NA|TRBV13
TGTGCCAGCAGCTTAACAACGAGGTCTGCGGGCTCAAACACTGAAGCTTTCTTT
CASSLTTRSAGSNTEAFF
>NA|TRBJ2-7|TRBD2|TRBV5-6
TGTGCCAGCAGCTTGGTGGGCGGGAGGAGGTACGAGCAGTACTTC
CASSLVGGRRYEQYF
>once|TRBJ2-7|TRBD2|TRBV4-3
TGCGCCAGCAGCCAAGGACTAGCTATTTCCTACGAGCAGTACTTC
CASSQGLAISYEQYF
>few|TRBJ2-1|TRBD2|TRBV5-1
TGCGCCAGCAGCTTGGATGTTAGCGGGGGTTCGATCCATGAGCAGTTCTTC
CASSLDVSGGSIHEQFF
>NA|TRBJ1-2|NA|TRBV15
TGTGCCACCAGCAGAGTCGCAGGGCGAGGCTACACCTTC
CATSRVAGRGYTF
>NA|TRBJ1-2|TRBD1|TRBV15
TGTGCCACCAGCTGGCACCTAGTCGGGACAGAGTTCTATGGCTACACCTTC
CATSWHLVGTEFYGYTF
>NA|TRBJ2-5|TRBD1|TRBV5-6
TGTGCCAGCAGCGGACAGGGGGCGACCCAAGAGACCCAGTACTTC
CASSGQGATQETQYF
>NA|TRBJ1-5|NA|TRBV19
TGTGCCAGTCGCGGGAATAGCAATCAGCCCCAGCATTTT
CASRGNSNQPQHF
>NA|TRBJ2-7|NA|TRBV4-1
TGCGCCAGCAGCCAAGATGAACGGAGGGGCGTCTACGAGCAGTACTTC
CASSQDERRGVYEQYF
>once|TRBJ1-1|NA|TRBV10-3
TGTGCCATCAGCCCGGGGGGAAGGGGTGACACTGAAGCTTTCTTT
CAISPGGRGDTEAFF
>NA|TRBJ2-2|NA|TRBV5-1
TGCGCCAGCAGCTCGGATGGCGGGACCGGGGAGCTGTTTTTT
CASSSDGGTGELFF
>NA|TRBJ2-2|NA|TRBV19
TGTGCCAGTAGTATAGATCTTGGAACAGCGAACACCGGGGAGCTGTTTTTT
CASSIDLGTANTGELFF
>NA|TRBJ2-7|NA|TRBV19
TGTGCCAGTAGTATAGTGGCCGTTGGGCCGTCCTACGAGCAGTACTTC
CASSIVAVGPSYEQYF
>NA|TRBJ2-3|TRBD2|TRBV6-5
TGTGCCACTATAGCGGGGGGGCCCACAGATACGCAGTATTTT
CATIAGGPTDTQYF
>NA|TRBJ2-7|NA|TRBV6-5
TGTGCCAGCAGTTACGCGGGCTCGGGGTACGAGCAGTACTTC
CASSYAGSGYEQYF
>NA|TRBJ2-1|TRBD2|TRBV11-1
TGTGCCAGCAGCCGACTAGCGGGCCACCCGCAAAATGAGCAGTTCTTC
CASSRLAGHPQNEQFF
>NA|TRBJ2-2|NA|TRBV7-2
TGTGCCAGCAGGAGGGACTCAGGCACCGGGGAGCTGTTTTTT
CASRRDSGTGELFF
>NA|TRBJ1-5|NA|TRBV2
TGTGCCAGCAGTGAAAGGATGGGCCAGCCCCAGCATTTT
CASSERMGQPQHF
>NA|TRBJ2-5|TRBD1|TRBV2
TGTGCCAGCACCATACAGGGGGCGGTTAAGCAAGAGACCCAGTACTTC
CASTIQGAVKQETQYF
>NA|TRBJ2-1|TRBD2|TRBV11-1
TGTGCCAGCAGCTTAGGTAGCGGGAGGTCCTACAATGAGCAGTTCTTC
CASSLGSGRSYNEQFF